Listed below are T cell receptor beta chains from one sample, sequenced in a study of T cell changes during pregnancy in multiple sclerosis. TCRdb's table, derived via immunoSEQ multiplex PCR, lists solely in-frame clones and lacks some. This sample yields approximately 100,000 clones, of which 91% are seen a single time; 2.5% to 3.5% belongs to the top ten. The sequencing here drew on peripheral blood, taken in the second trimester of pregnancy. The origin of the receptors is a female donor with multiple sclerosis, enrolled in a pregnancy study. The conserved cysteine and the conserved F or W are not part of the CDR3 here.

TRBV5-5	ASSHVPGQWVYEQY
TRBV28	ASSSTPGGYT
TRBV4-2	ASSQGWTSGGRFFYNEQF
TRBV13	ASCYHAGGRVEQY
TRBV19	ASSPGTGKGETQY
TRBV2	ASSEASAGGRR
TRBV6-6	ASSLQGYEQY
TRBV7-8	ASSLYRDGSQPQH
TRBV2	ASMGGRSEAF
TRBV19	ASSIRQATYGYT
TRBV6-5	ASSRREGSFYEQY
TRBV7-9	ASSSIRDRGVVNEQY
TRBV15	ATSGQTYEQY